Below are 21 T cell receptor beta chains sequenced from a single sample in a study of T-cell reconstitution after alpha-beta-depleted transplantation in children. Molecular barcoding with unique molecular identifiers was used for the TCRbeta library. TCRdb processed the PCR reads anew with MiXCR; each CDR3 protein has one entry. The sample lists roughly 500,000 distinct CDR3 sequences, about 10% occurring once. Here the sequenced sample was PBMCs, taken before TCRalphabeta/CD19-depleted stem cell transplant. The receptors were gathered from a child younger than 10 with inherited bone marrow failure, due to receive a stem cell transplant.

This clonotype was found a few times. As DNA, the CDR3 is TGCGCCAGCAGCTGGATGACAGGGGCGAACACTGAAGCTTTCTTT. It translates to CASSWMTGANTEAFF. The J gene is TRBJ1-1, the V gene TRBV5-1; 8 nucleotides match TRBD1. CDR1 and CDR2 from the germline V gene are SGHRS and YFSETQ. CDR3 length equals 15 residues. J was trimmed by 1 base and V by 3 bases; bases with no gene match: 5.

This clonotype has a count of ten or more. The genes are TRBV12-3 or TRBV12-4 and TRBJ2-5; 9 nucleotides align to TRBD1. CDR3 length equals 14 residues. The junction had 4 bases not matched to a gene; V was cut back by 3 bases and J by 5 bases. The CDR3 DNA reads as TGTGCCAGCAGTTTGGTCGGACAGGGGGAGACCCAGTACTTC. It encodes CASSLVGQGETQYF.

In its sample, this clonotype was seen many times. V gene TRBV7-9 combines with J gene TRBJ2-7; the D gene is possibly TRBD1 (5 bases). Germline CDR1 and CDR2: SEHNR and FQNEAQ (reference sequence). The CDR3 length is 16 residues. Trimming shortened V by 1 base and J by 4 bases, and 17 bases separated the two germline ends. The CDR3 spells CASSLGVGQIGYEQYF. For the CDR3, the DNA is TGTGCCAGCAGCTTAGGGGTCGGACAAATAGGTTACGAGCAGTACTTC.

This clonotype appeared many times. This chain links TRBV15 with TRBJ2-3, with TRBD1 matching 12 bases. This CDR3 comprises 22 residues. Germline V CDR1 and CDR2: LNHNV, YYDKDF (reference sequence). V gave up 2 bases and J gave up 1 base; unmatched junction bases: 19. The CDR3 bases are TGTGCCACCAGCAGAAACCGGCGGGACAGGGGGCGAGGCTGGATCCGCACAGATACGCAGTATTTT. Protein: CATSRNRRDRGRGWIRTDTQYF.

This clonotype was detected a few times. The chain is built from TRBV4-1 and TRBJ1-5, with D hard to call. The CDR3 is made up of 16 amino acids. The V end was cut by 1 base, the J end by 0 bases, with 10 bases between. Germline CDR1 is MGHRA and CDR2 is YSYEKL. The CDR3: CASSQVSPYSNQPQHF. For the CDR3, the DNA is TGCGCCAGCAGCCAAGTGTCGCCATATAGCAATCAGCCCCAGCATTTT.

CDR3 residues: CAISDVLAGGDTGELFF. The CDR3, as DNA: TGTGCCATCAGTGACGTTCTAGCGGGAGGTGACACCGGGGAGCTGTTTTTT. V gene TRBV10-3 combines with J gene TRBJ2-2; 11 nucleotides match TRBD2. Trimming took 3 bases from V and 3 from J; bases not matched to a gene: 6. CDR1 and CDR2 from the germline V gene are ENHRY and SYGVKD. CDR3 length equals 17 residues.

This clonotype was recorded at least ten times. CDR3 amino acids: CASRELAGTYEQYF. The CDR3 nucleotides are TGTGCCAGCAGAGAGCTAGCGGGGACCTACGAGCAGTACTTC. This rearrangement joins TRBV28 to TRBJ2-7; 9 nucleotides align to TRBD2. The CDR3 runs 14 residues. Germline V lookup: CDR1 MDHEN, CDR2 SYDVKM. After removal of 6 bases from V and 2 bases from J, the junction contained 5 bases not matched to a gene. Variable domain in full (rest from reference TRBV28 and TRBJ2-7): DVKVTQSSRYLVKRTGEKVFLECVQDMDHENMFWYRQDPGLGLRLIYFSYDVKMKEKGDIPEGYSVSREKKERFSLILESASTNQTSMYLCASRELAGTYEQYFGPGTRLTVT.

With respect to this clonotype: One base away lies a much larger clone, so this may be a sequencing read error. The genes are TRBV29-1 and TRBJ2-5; tentatively, D is TRBD1 (6 bases). CDR1 is SQVTM, CDR2 ANQGSEA, per germline. CDR3 length: 11 amino acids. DNA for the CDR3: TGCACCCCGAGGGGGTTCGAGACCCAGTACTTC. Protein sequence: CTPRGFETQYF.

This clonotype was observed at least ten times. The chain couples TRBV4-2 to TRBJ2-5; 7 nucleotides agree with TRBD2. Germline CDR1 reads LGHNA; CDR2 reads YNFKEQ. The CDR3 sequence is 16 residues long. V shed 0 bases, J shed 5 bases, and the junction held 9 bases outside the gene matches. CDR3 nucleotide sequence: TGTGCCAGCAGCCAAGATCTTCCGCGGGAGTGGGAGACCCAGTACTTC. As protein: CASSQDLPREWETQYF.

This clonotype has at least ten counts. V usage is TRBV27 and J usage is TRBJ2-4; 7 bases map to TRBD2. V dropped 2 bases and J dropped 0; count of bases not matched to a gene: 10. From germline, CDR1 is MNHEY and CDR2 SMNVEV (reference sequence). The CDR3 is made up of 18 amino acids. The CDR3 loop reads CASSLERGLGIAKNIQYF. The CDR3 DNA reads TGTGCCAGCAGTTTAGAGCGGGGATTGGGGATAGCCAAAAACATTCAGTACTTC.

In its sample, this clonotype was seen many times. CDR3 DNA sequence: TGTGCCTGGAGTGGAGTAGCGGGATTTGACGAGCAGTACTTC. This gives the protein CAWSGVAGFDEQYF. The chain links TRBV30 to TRBJ2-7, with 8 bases lining up with TRBD2. The germline V gene encodes CDR1 GTSNPN and CDR2 SVGIG (reference sequence). CDR3 length: 14 residues. Trimming at V came to 1 base and at J to 5 bases, leaving 7 bases not matched to a gene.

This clonotype showed up many times. V usage is TRBV4-2 and J usage is TRBJ2-3; 8 positions match TRBD2. CDR1 is LGHNA and CDR2 is YNFKEQ in the germline V gene. The CDR3 sequence is 14 residues long. V trimming: 8 bases; J trimming: 4 bases; junction bases outside the gene matches: 8. Here the CDR3 reads CASSSREGADTQYF. The CDR3 nucleotides are TGTGCCAGCTCGAGCCGGGAGGGCGCAGATACGCAGTATTTT.

This clonotype was observed many times. This chain uses TRBV5-1 with TRBJ2-4, with 13 bases that match TRBD2. Germline V gene sequence: CDR1 SGHRS, CDR2 YFSETQ. CDR3 length equals 15 residues. V was pared by 3 bases and J by 7 bases, with 4 bases of the junction left unmatched. The CDR3: CASSSWTSGSNIQYF. The CDR3 nucleotides are TGCGCCAGCAGCTCCTGGACTAGCGGGAGTAACATTCAGTACTTC.

This clonotype was detected many times. V is TRBV7-2 and J is TRBJ2-6, with unresolved D. V was clipped by 2 bases and J by 4 bases, with 9 bases between them. This CDR3 comprises 15 residues. The germline V gene encodes CDR1 SGHTA and CDR2 FQGNSA. CDR3 sequence reads: CASSLIPMGANVLTF. In DNA form, the CDR3 reads TGTGCCAGCAGCTTAATTCCCATGGGGGCCAACGTCCTGACTTTC.

The sample holds many counts of this clonotype. The chain combines TRBV27 with TRBJ1-1; perhaps TRBD1 as D (5 bases). The ends were cut back, 6 bases at V and 3 bases at J, with 20 bases in the middle. Germline loops: CDR1 MNHEY, CDR2 SMNVEV (reference sequence). This CDR3 has 16 amino acids. The CDR3 reads CASSTIWGRADTEAFF. The CDR3 DNA follows: TGTGCCAGCAGCACTATTTGGGGCAGGGCGGACACTGAAGCTTTCTTT.

This clonotype has ten or more counts. V gene TRBV9 combines with J gene TRBJ2-3; no clear D. CDR3 length: 16 residues. CDR1 and CDR2 (germline): SGDLS, YYNGEE. Trimming took off 0 bases at V and 1 base at J, with 12 bases between the two ends. For the CDR3, the DNA is TGTGCCAGCAGCGTAGAGGGATTGCCTCGCACAGATACGCAGTATTTT. Translating gives CASSVEGLPRTDTQYF.

This clonotype was seen at least ten times. V usage is TRBV11-2 and J usage is TRBJ2-7; TRBD1 might be the D (5 bases). The CDR3 is made up of 18 amino acids. CDR1 and CDR2 from the germline V gene are SGHAT and FQNNGV. Trimming took 6 bases from V and 0 from J, leaving 24 bases between them. The CDR3 is CASRRRRKGFTSSYEQYF. The CDR3 nucleotides read TGTGCCAGCAGGCGACGTCGGAAGGGGTTCACCTCCTCCTACGAGCAGTACTTC.

As for this clonotype: A much larger clone sits a single nucleotide away, making a read error possible. The CDR3 sequence: CASRQGQPQNF. The CDR3, as DNA: TGTGCCAGCAGACAGGGGCAGCCCCAGAATTTT. The chain couples TRBV12-3 or TRBV12-4 to TRBJ1-5; 7 nucleotides align to TRBD1. The CDR3 sequence is 11 residues long.

There are a few counts of this clonotype. The CDR3 protein is CSARVQSLAGDEQYF. The DNA of the CDR3 is TGCAGTGCTAGAGTACAATCACTAGCGGGAGACGAGCAGTACTTC. The rearrangement joins TRBV20-1 to TRBJ2-7; 11 positions agree with TRBD2. After removal of 1 base from V and 5 bases from J, the junction contained 7 bases not matched to a gene. The length of the CDR3 is 15 residues. CDR1 DFQATT and CDR2 SNEGSKA come from the germline V gene (reference sequence).

Regarding this clonotype: This could be a read error, since a much larger clone is one nucleotide away. This chain uses TRBV24-1 with TRBJ1-1, with 8 nucleotides matching TRBD1. Germline V CDR1 and CDR2: KGHDR, SFDVKD. There are 15 residues in the CDR3. The DNA of the CDR3 is TGTGCCACCAGTGATGAGAGACAGGGGACCACTGAAGATTTCTTT. It specifies CATSDERQGTTEDFF.

V is TRBV13 and J is TRBJ1-6; TRBD1 matches at 10 bases. The V and J ends lost 0 bases and 10 bases, in that order; junction bases with no gene match: 6. CDR1 and CDR2 (germline): PRHDT, FYEKMQ (reference sequence). This CDR3 has 16 amino acids. The CDR3 bases are TGTGCCAGCAGCTTAGGACCCGGGACAGGGGAGTCACCCCTCCACTTT. Its protein is CASSLGPGTGESPLHF.